The source of this T cell receptor (beta chain) is a study of PD-1 blockade in classical Hodgkin lymphoma. As for this clone: Its specificity is unknown.

Every one of the patients relapsed after autologous stem cell transplantation (brentuximab vedotin exposure was variable). Classifying best responses yielded complete response, partial response or progressive disease. Study-wide points: At C4D1, TCR diversity had climbed significantly for CD4+ cells, though not for CD8+ cells. Baseline diversity was lower in partial responders and progressors than complete responders. Patients starting nivolumab under 1 year after ASCT were excluded.

TCRdb keeps only in-frame clones here, not all; method: immunoSEQ multiplex PCR. The sample holds about 97,000 clones; around four fifths are singletons and the top ten take 9% to 15%. The CDR3 has 13 residues. CDR1 GTSNPN and CDR2 SVGIG come from the germline V gene (reference sequence). V lost 4 bases, J lost 6 bases, and 15 bases lay in between. This receptor was obtained from a human donor with classical Hodgkin lymphoma. The sample consisted of peripheral blood mononuclear cells (PBMCs), taken at baseline. J is TRBJ2-5 and V is TRBV30; perhaps TRBD2 as D (6 bases). CDR3 sequence reads: CAWNAGGGKTQYF. CDR3 DNA sequence: TGTGCCTGGAACGCCGGGGGAGGCAAGACCCAGTACTTC.